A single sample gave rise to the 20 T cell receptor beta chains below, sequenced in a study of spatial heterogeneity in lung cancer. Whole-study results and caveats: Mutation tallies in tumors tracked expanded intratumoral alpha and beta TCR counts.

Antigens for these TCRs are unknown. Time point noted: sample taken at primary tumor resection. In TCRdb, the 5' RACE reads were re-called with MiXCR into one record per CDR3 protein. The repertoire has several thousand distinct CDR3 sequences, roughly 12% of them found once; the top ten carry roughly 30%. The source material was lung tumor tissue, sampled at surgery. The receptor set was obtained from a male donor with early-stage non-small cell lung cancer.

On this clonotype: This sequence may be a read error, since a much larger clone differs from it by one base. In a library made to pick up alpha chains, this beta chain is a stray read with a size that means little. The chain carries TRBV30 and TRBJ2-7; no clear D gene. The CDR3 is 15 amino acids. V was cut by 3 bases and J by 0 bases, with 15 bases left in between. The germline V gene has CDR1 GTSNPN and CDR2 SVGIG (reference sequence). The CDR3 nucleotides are TGTGCCTGGAGCCTTCTGGGCAGCAGCTCCTACGAGCAGTACTTC. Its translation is CAWSLLGSSSYEQYF.

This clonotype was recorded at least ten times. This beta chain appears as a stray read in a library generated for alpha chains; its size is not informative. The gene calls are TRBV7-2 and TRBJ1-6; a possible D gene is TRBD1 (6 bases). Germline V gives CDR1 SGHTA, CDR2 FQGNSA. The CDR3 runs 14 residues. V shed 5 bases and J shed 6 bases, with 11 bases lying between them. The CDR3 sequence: CASSPQGPNSPLHF. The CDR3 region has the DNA TGTGCCAGCAGCCCACAGGGCCCTAATTCACCCCTCCACTTT.

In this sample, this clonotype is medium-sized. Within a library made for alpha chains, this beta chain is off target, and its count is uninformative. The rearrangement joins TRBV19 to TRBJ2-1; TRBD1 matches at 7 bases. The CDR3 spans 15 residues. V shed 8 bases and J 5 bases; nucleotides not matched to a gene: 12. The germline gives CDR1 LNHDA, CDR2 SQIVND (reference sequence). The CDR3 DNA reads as TGTGCCAGTTCACAGGGGCCCCTCGAACACAATGAGCAGTTCTTC. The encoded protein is CASSQGPLEHNEQFF.

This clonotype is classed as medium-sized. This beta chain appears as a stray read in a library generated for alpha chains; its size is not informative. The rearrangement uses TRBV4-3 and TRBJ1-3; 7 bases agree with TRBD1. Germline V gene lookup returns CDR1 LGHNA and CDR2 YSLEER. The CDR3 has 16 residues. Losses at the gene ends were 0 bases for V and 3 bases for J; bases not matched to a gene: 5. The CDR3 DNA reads TGCGCCAGCAGCCAAGATGGAGGGGGCTATGGAAACACCATATATTTT. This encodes CASSQDGGGYGNTIYF.

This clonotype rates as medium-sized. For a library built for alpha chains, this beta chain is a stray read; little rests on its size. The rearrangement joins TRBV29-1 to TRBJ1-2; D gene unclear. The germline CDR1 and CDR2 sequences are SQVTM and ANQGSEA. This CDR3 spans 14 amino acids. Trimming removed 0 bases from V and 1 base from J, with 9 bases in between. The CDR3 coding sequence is TGCAGCGTTGAAGAGTCGCGGAGTAACTATGGCTACACCTTC. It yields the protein CSVEESRSNYGYTF.

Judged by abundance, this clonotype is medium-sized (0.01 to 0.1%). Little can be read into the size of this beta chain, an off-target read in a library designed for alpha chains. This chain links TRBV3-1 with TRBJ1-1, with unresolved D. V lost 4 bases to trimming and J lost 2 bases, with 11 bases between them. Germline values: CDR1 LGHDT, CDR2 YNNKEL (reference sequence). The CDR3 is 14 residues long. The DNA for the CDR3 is TGTGCCAGCAGCCTAACTCCAGGAAACACTGAAGCTTTCTTT. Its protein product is CASSLTPGNTEAFF.

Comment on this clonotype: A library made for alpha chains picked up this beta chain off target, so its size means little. CDR3: CASSQGTEYSPLHF. The DNA for the CDR3 is TGCGCCAGCAGCCAAGGGACGGAGTATTCACCCCTCCACTTT. The gene calls are TRBV4-1 and TRBJ1-6; D is uncertain. Trimming cost V 1 base and J 8 bases, with 9 bases left between them. The germline CDR1 and CDR2 sequences are MGHRA and YSYEKL. The CDR3 is 14 amino acids.

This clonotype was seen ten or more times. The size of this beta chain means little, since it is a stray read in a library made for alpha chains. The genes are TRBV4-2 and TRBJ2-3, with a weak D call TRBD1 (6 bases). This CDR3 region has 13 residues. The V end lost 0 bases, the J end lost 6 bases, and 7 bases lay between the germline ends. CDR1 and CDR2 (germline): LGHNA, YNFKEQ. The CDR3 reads CASSQERGDTQYF. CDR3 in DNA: TGTGCCAGCAGCCAAGAGAGGGGGGATACGCAGTATTTT.

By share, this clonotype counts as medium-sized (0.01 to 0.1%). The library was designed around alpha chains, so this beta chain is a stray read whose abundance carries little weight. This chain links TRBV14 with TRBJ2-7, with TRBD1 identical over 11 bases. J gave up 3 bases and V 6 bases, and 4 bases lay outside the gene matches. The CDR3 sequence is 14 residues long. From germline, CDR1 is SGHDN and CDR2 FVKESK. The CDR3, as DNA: TGTGCCAGCAGACCCGGGACAGGGGGCTACGAGCAGTACTTC. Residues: CASRPGTGGYEQYF.

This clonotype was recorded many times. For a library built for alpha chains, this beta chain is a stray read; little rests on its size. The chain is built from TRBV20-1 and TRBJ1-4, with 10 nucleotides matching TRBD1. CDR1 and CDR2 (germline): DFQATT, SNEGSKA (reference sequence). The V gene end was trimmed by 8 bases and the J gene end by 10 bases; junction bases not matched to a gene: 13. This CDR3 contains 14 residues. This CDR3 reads CSSHGDRGSGKLFF. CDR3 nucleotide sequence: TGCAGTTCCCATGGGGACAGGGGATCGGGAAAACTGTTTTTT.

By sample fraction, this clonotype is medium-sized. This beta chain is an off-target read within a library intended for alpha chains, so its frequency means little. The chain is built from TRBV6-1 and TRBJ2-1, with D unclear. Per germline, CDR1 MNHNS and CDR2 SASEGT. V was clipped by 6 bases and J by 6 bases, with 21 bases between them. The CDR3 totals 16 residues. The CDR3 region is CASSLRAPDGSNEQFF. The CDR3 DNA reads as TGTGCCAGCAGCCTAAGGGCCCCGGACGGTTCCAATGAGCAGTTCTTC.

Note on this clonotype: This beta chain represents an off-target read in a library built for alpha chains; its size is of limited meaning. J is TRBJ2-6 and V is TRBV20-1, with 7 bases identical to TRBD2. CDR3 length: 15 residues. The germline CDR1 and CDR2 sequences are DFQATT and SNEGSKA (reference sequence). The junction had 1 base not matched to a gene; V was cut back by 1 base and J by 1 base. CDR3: CSARVGGSGANVLTF. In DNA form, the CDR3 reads TGCAGTGCTAGAGTGGGAGGGTCTGGGGCCAACGTCCTGACTTTC.

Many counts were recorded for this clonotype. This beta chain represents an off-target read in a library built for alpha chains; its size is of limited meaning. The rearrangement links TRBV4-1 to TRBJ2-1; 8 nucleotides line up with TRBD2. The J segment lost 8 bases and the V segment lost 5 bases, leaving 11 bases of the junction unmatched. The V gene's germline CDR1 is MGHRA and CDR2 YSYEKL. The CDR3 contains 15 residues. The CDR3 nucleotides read TGCGCCAGCAGCTTTTCCGGGACTAGAGGGGATGAGCAGTTCTTC. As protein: CASSFSGTRGDEQFF.

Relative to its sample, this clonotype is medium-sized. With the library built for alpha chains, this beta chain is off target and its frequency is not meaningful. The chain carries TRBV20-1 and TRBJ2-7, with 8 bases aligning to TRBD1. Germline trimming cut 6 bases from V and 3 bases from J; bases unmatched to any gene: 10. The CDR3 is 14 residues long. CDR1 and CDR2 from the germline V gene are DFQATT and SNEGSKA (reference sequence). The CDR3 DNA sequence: TGCAGTGCCAAGGACAGGGTAGTTCTCTACGAGCAGTACTTC. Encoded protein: CSAKDRVVLYEQYF.

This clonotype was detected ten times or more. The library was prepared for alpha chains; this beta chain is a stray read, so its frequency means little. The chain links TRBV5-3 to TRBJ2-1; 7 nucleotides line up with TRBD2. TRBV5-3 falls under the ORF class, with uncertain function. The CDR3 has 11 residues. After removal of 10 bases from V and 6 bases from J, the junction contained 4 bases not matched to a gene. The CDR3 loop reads CAGGLGNEQFF. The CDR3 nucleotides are TGTGCCGGTGGACTAGGCAATGAGCAGTTCTTC.

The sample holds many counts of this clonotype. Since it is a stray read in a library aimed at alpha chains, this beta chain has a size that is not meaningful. This chain's CDR3 is CASSPGQGTGNTIYF. The CDR3 DNA is TGTGCCAGCAGCCCAGGACAGGGGACTGGAAACACCATATATTTT. The chain is built from TRBV9 and TRBJ1-3, with 9 bases aligning to TRBD1. This CDR3 has 15 residues. J lost 2 bases, V lost 4 bases, and 4 bases had no gene match. CDR1 is SGDLS and CDR2 is YYNGEE in the germline V gene.

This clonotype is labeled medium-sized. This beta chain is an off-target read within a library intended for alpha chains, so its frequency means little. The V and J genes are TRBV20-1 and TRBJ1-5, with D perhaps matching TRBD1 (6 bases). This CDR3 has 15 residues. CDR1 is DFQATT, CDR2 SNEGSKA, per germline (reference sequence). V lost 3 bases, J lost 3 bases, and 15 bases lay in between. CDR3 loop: CSASILDRFNQPQHF. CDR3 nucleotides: TGCAGTGCTAGTATCCTCGACAGGTTCAATCAGCCCCAGCATTTT.

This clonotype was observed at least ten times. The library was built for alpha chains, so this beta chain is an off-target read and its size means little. The CDR3 is CASSFNTGVDTQYF. In DNA form, the CDR3 reads TGTGCCAGCAGTTTCAACACGGGGGTGGATACGCAGTATTTT. The gene calls are TRBV12-3 or TRBV12-4 and TRBJ2-3; TRBD2 is a possible D gene (6 bases). Deletions cut 3 bases from V and 6 bases from J, with 13 bases between. The CDR3 is 14 residues long.

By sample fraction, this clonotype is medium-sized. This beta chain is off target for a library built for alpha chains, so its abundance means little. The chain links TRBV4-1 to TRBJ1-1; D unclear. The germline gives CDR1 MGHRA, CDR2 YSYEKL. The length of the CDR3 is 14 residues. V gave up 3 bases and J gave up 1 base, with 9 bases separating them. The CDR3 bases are TGCGCCAGCAGCCACCGGACGGAGAACACTGAAGCTTTCTTT. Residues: CASSHRTENTEAFF.

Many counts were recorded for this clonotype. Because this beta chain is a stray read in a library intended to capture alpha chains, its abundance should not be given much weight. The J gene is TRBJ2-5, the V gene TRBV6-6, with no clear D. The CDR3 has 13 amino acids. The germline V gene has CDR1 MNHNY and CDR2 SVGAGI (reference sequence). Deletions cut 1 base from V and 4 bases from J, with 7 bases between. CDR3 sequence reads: CASSYLASETQYF. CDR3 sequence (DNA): TGTGCCAGCAGTTACTTAGCTTCAGAGACCCAGTACTTC.